A single sample is the source of the 26 T cell receptor beta chains below, sequenced in a study of blood T cell repertoires in COVID-19. Assay: immunoSEQ multiplex PCR; the TCRdb copy retains only in-frame clones and omits some. The repertoire includes about 130,000 clones, more than 80% of them detected once, and 4.3% sits in the top ten. The sequenced sample was peripheral blood. Receptors were obtained from a human donor in a cohort sampled during active COVID-19.

CDR3 amino acids: CASGQGLIGQPQHF. Written as DNA, the CDR3 is TGTGCCAGCGGGCAGGGGTTGATCGGTCAGCCCCAGCATTTT. J is TRBJ1-5 and V is TRBV6-5; a possible D gene is TRBD1 (6 bases). Germline-derived CDR1 and CDR2 are MNHEY and SVGAGI. V lost 8 bases, J lost 6 bases, and 17 bases lay in between. The CDR3 sequence is 14 residues long.

The V call is TRBV5-1, the J call TRBJ2-5, with D maybe TRBD2 (5 bases). The CDR3 has 15 residues. Trimming left V 0 bases short and J 2 bases short, with 11 bases between. Germline V gene sequence: CDR1 SGHRS, CDR2 YFSETQ. CDR3 sequence (DNA): TGCGCCAGCAGCTTGGACCTGCGGGTACAAGAGACCCAGTACTTC. As protein: CASSLDLRVQETQYF. The full variable domain, in which reference TRBV5-1 and TRBJ2-5 provide the parts outside the CDR3, is KAGVTQTPRYLIKTRGQQVTLSCSPISGHRSVSWYQQTPGQGLQFLFEYFSETQRNKGNFPGRFSGRQFSNSRSEMNVSTLELGDSALYLCASSLDLRVQETQYFGPGTRLLVL.

A few counts support this clone. The rearrangement joins TRBV30 to TRBJ1-2, with a tentative D call TRBD1 (6 bases). Germline CDR1 reads GTSNPN; CDR2 reads SVGIG (reference sequence). The CDR3 is 14 residues long. V was trimmed by 0 bases and J by 2 bases, leaving 10 bases between them. CDR3 coding DNA: TGTGCCTGGAGTGTACCAGGGGTCAACTATGGCTACACCTTC. It encodes CAWSVPGVNYGYTF.

J is TRBJ1-1 and V is TRBV14; D gene unclear. V shed 1 base and J shed 7 bases, with 13 bases lying between them. Germline CDR1 reads SGHDN; CDR2 reads FVKESK. The length of the CDR3 is 14 residues. In DNA form, the CDR3 reads TGTGCCAGCAGCCAAGTGCGTACAGCAATTGAAGCTTTCTTT. It yields the protein CASSQVRTAIEAFF.

The CDR3 region is CSVEGHRENTEAFF. CDR3 bases: TGCAGCGTTGAAGGGCACAGGGAGAACACTGAAGCTTTCTTT. This chain connects TRBV29-1 to TRBJ1-1, with D possibly matching TRBD1 (6 bases). The V gene lost 1 base and the J gene lost 1 base, with 10 bases spanning the gap. Germline V gene sequence: CDR1 SQVTM, CDR2 ANQGSEA. This CDR3 spans 14 amino acids.

The chain is built from TRBV6-1 and TRBJ1-1, with a possible D match to TRBD1 (6 bases). Trimming removed 3 bases from V and 5 bases from J, with 13 bases in between. Germline loops: CDR1 MNHNS, CDR2 SASEGT. CDR3 length: 14 amino acids. CDR3 loop: CASSEAAGVTEAFF. The CDR3 DNA follows: TGTGCCAGCAGTGAGGCCGCAGGGGTGACTGAAGCTTTCTTT.

The chain is built from TRBV5-1 and TRBJ2-1, with 10 bases matching TRBD2. Germline V lookup: CDR1 SGHRS, CDR2 YFSETQ. The ends lost 7 bases at V and 0 bases at J; junction bases unmatched: 7. The CDR3 consists of 16 residues. The CDR3 spells CASAERGGSSYNEQFF. CDR3 DNA: TGCGCCAGCGCGGAGCGGGGGGGAAGCTCCTACAATGAGCAGTTCTTC.

The rearrangement links TRBV12-3 or TRBV12-4 to TRBJ2-7, with no clear D. The V gene lost 3 bases and the J gene lost 0 bases, with 6 bases spanning the gap. This CDR3 comprises 13 residues. The CDR3 sequence: CASSFPNSYEQYF. DNA for the CDR3: TGTGCCAGCAGTTTCCCCAACTCCTACGAGCAGTACTTC.

The gene calls are TRBV18 and TRBJ1-4; maybe TRBD1 (5 bases). Germline CDR1 reads KGHSH; CDR2 reads LQKENI. V was shortened by 3 bases and J by 8 bases, with 19 bases between the two germline ends. The CDR3 totals 16 residues. The CDR3 DNA follows: TGTGCCAGCTCACCCCAGGGAGGCCCGGATTGGGAAAAACTGTTTTTT. Amino acid sequence: CASSPQGGPDWEKLFF.

The chain employs TRBV7-8 and TRBJ2-7; the match to TRBD1 covers 7 bases. CDR3 length: 13 amino acids. Germline CDR1 SGHVS, CDR2 FQNEAQ. The V gene end was trimmed by 5 bases and the J gene end by 5 bases; junction bases not matched to a gene: 6. The CDR3 is CASSTGQKDEQYV. The CDR3 DNA follows: TGTGCCAGCAGCACGGGACAGAAGGACGAGCAGTACGTC.

The chain recombines TRBV29-1 with TRBJ2-1, with D possibly matching TRBD1 (5 bases). CDR3 size: 16 residues. Germline V lookup: CDR1 SQVTM, CDR2 ANQGSEA. The V end lost 3 bases, the J end lost 0 bases, and 15 bases lay between the germline ends. The CDR3 sequence is CSVEGKGVYSYNEQFF. As DNA, the CDR3 is TGCAGCGTTGAGGGAAAAGGGGTCTACTCCTACAATGAGCAGTTCTTC.

The chain combines TRBV12-5 with TRBJ1-1; D remains unclear. CDR1 is LGHNT, CDR2 FRNRAP, per germline. V was cut by 1 base and J by 5 bases, with 8 bases left in between. The CDR3 is made up of 13 amino acids. The DNA for the CDR3 is TGTGCTAGTGGTTTGGCGGGCGGGACTGAAGCTTTCTTT. Its translation is CASGLAGGTEAFF.

The CDR3 protein is CASSPTGVRTHGYTF. The CDR3 DNA reads as TGTGCCAGCAGCCCCACCGGGGTCAGAACGCACGGCTACACCTTC. This chain joins TRBV3-1 (or the pseudogene TRBV3-2) and TRBJ1-2; D remains unclear. The CDR3 is 15 residues long. CDR1 and CDR2 (germline): LGHDT, YNNKEL (reference sequence). The V and J ends lost 4 bases and 8 bases respectively, with 20 bases between them.

This rearrangement joins TRBV12-5 to TRBJ1-2; D is uncertain. The CDR3 is 14 amino acids. Germline CDR1 reads LGHNT; CDR2 reads FRNRAP. Trimming stripped 0 bases from V and 3 bases from J, with 8 bases between. The CDR3 bases are TGTGCTAGTGGTTTGGTACCAGTTGACTATGGCTACACCTTC. As protein: CASGLVPVDYGYTF.

The CDR3 region is CASSLSMGAYNEQFF. The DNA of the CDR3 is TGTGCCAGCAGTTTATCGATGGGCGCCTACAATGAGCAGTTCTTC. The V and J genes are TRBV27 and TRBJ2-1; D is unclear. V was cut by 0 bases and J by 2 bases, with 8 bases left in between. Germline CDR1 and CDR2: MNHEY and SMNVEV (reference sequence). The CDR3 is 15 residues long.

This clone has a handful of counts. The chain employs TRBV4-1 and TRBJ2-2; D ambiguous. CDR1 is MGHRA and CDR2 is YSYEKL in the germline V gene. V shed 0 bases and J shed 9 bases, with 8 bases lying between them. The CDR3 has 13 amino acids. The CDR3 DNA is TGCGCCAGCAGCCAAGATCAGTCGAGGGAGCTGTTTTTT. Its protein product is CASSQDQSRELFF.

This clone has more than one count but fewer than ten. The chain links TRBV11-2 to TRBJ1-6, with no clear D. Looked up from germline, CDR1 is SGHAT and CDR2 is FQNNGV. The CDR3 covers 19 residues. Trimming shortened V by 4 bases and J by 6 bases, and 25 bases separated the two germline ends. The CDR3 sequence: CASSSPWDLGRGINSPLHF. Written as DNA, the CDR3 is TGTGCCAGCAGCTCGCCGTGGGATCTTGGCCGGGGAATTAATTCACCCCTCCACTTT.

The genes are TRBV4-3 and TRBJ2-2; 8 positions match TRBD1. Germline V gene lookup returns CDR1 LGHNA and CDR2 YSLEER. This CDR3 has 16 amino acids. The V segment lost 0 bases and the J segment 5 bases; nucleotides outside the gene matches: 5. CDR3 loop: CASSQDTGGVTGELFF. The CDR3 region has the DNA TGCGCCAGCAGCCAAGATACAGGGGGAGTAACCGGGGAGCTGTTTTTT.

The CDR3 DNA reads TGCAGCGTTCAGGGGGGCACTGAAGCTTTCTTT. Its protein product is CSVQGGTEAFF. The chain couples TRBV29-1 to TRBJ1-1, with TRBD1 matching over 7 bases. The CDR3 covers 11 residues. CDR1 and CDR2 (germline): SQVTM, ANQGSEA. J gave up 4 bases and V 5 bases, and 1 base lay outside the gene matches.

The V and J genes are TRBV5-1 and TRBJ2-3; no definite D call. The CDR3 has 15 amino acids. V lost 0 bases, J lost 0 bases, and 8 bases lay in between. Germline V gene sequence: CDR1 SGHRS, CDR2 YFSETQ. The CDR3 protein is CASSLAVPSTDTQYF. The CDR3 nucleotides read TGCGCCAGCAGCTTGGCAGTCCCTAGCACAGATACGCAGTATTTT.

The V gene is TRBV19, the J gene TRBJ1-1; 7 bases align to TRBD1. Germline CDR1 and CDR2: LNHDA and SQIVND (reference sequence). The V gene end was trimmed by 6 bases and the J gene end by 4 bases; junction bases not matched to a gene: 11. The CDR3 has 15 amino acids. As DNA, the CDR3 is TGTGCCAGTAGGACGACAGGGCCGGATTCCACTGAAGCTTTCTTT. Its protein is CASRTTGPDSTEAFF.

The V gene is TRBV6-5, the J gene TRBJ1-3; D gene uncertain. V lost 6 bases, J lost 0 bases, and 9 bases lay in between. The CDR3 covers 14 residues. CDR1 and CDR2 from the germline V gene are MNHEY and SVGAGI. The CDR3 region is CASSTGFSGNTIYF. The DNA for the CDR3 is TGTGCCAGCAGCACGGGATTCTCTGGAAACACCATATATTTT.

This clone was detected only once. This chain joins TRBV25-1 and TRBJ1-1; D not certain. V was shortened by 1 base and J by 6 bases, with 9 bases between the two germline ends. The CDR3 sequence is 13 residues long. Per the germline V gene, CDR1 is MGHDK and CDR2 is SYGVNS. The CDR3 DNA reads TGTGCCAGCAGTGAATCTAGCGGTCCTGAAGCTTTCTTT. Protein: CASSESSGPEAFF.

V and J are TRBV6-5 and TRBJ1-2, with D hard to call. CDR3 length: 14 amino acids. CDR1 MNHEY and CDR2 SVGAGI come from the germline V gene. Trimming removed 0 bases from V and 5 bases from J, with 10 bases in between. The CDR3 sequence is CASSYSGDRYGYTF. The CDR3, as DNA: TGTGCCAGCAGTTACTCCGGGGATCGGTATGGCTACACCTTC.

The chain couples TRBV28 to TRBJ2-1; TRBD1 aligns across 12 bases. This CDR3 has 18 amino acids. Germline-derived CDR1 and CDR2 are MDHEN and SYDVKM. The V gene end was trimmed by 5 bases and the J gene end by 6 bases; junction bases not matched to a gene: 14. The CDR3 here is CASSAGTGGLAGFNEQFF. The DNA for the CDR3 is TGTGCCAGCAGTGCCGGGACAGGGGGCCTAGCGGGCTTCAATGAGCAGTTCTTC.

V is TRBV19 and J is TRBJ2-7; tentative D call: TRBD2 (5 bases). Trimming pared 3 bases from V and 1 base from J, leaving 10 bases between. Per the germline V gene, CDR1 is LNHDA and CDR2 is SQIVND (reference sequence). The CDR3 loop spans 14 amino acids. In DNA, the CDR3 is TGTGCCAGTAGTATTGAACTAGTTTCCTACGAGCAGTACTTC. Translating it yields CASSIELVSYEQYF.